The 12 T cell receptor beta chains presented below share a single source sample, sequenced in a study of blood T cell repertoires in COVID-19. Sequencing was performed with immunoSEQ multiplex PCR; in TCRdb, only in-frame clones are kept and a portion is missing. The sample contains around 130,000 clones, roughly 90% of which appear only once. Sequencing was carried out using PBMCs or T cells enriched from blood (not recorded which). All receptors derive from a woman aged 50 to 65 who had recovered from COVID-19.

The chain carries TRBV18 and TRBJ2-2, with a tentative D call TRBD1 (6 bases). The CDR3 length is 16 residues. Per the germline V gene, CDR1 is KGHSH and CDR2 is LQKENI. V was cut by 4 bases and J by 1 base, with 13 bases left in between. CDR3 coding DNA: TGTGCCAGCTCACTCCGGACAGTTAAGAACACCGGGGAGCTGTTTTTT. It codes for CASSLRTVKNTGELFF.

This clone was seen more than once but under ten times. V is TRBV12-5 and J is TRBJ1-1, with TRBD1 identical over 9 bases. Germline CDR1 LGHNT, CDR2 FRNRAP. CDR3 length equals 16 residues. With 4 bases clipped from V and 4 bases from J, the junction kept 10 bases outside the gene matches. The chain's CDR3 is CASGSTGGGWGTEAFF. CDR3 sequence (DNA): TGTGCTAGTGGTTCCACAGGGGGCGGTTGGGGCACTGAAGCTTTCTTT.

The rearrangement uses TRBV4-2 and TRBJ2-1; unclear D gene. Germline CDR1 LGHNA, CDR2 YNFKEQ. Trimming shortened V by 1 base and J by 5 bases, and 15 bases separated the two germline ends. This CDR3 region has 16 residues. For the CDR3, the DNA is TGTGCCAGCAGCCAAGGACCCGCGGCTTTCCACAATGAGCAGTTCTTC. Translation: CASSQGPAAFHNEQFF.

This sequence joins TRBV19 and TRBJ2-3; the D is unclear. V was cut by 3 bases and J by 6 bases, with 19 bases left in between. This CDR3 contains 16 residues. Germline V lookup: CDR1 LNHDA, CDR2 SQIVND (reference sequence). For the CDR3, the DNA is TGTGCCAGTAGTATGGTGGCGTCGGCGGCCTCGGATACGCAGTATTTT. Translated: CASSMVASAASDTQYF.

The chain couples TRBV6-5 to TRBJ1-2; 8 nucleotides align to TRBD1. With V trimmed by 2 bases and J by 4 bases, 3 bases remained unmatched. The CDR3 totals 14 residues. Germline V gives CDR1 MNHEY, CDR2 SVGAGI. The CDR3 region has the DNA TGTGCCAGCAGTTACGTCGACAGGGGCTATGGCTACACCTTC. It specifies CASSYVDRGYGYTF.

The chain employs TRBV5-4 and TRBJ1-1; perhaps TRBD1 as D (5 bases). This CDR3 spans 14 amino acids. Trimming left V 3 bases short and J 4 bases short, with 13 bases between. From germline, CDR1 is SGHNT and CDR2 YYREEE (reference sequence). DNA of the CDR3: TGTGCCAGCAGCTCAGGTGGGAGGGGCACTGAAGCTTTCTTT. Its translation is CASSSGGRGTEAFF.

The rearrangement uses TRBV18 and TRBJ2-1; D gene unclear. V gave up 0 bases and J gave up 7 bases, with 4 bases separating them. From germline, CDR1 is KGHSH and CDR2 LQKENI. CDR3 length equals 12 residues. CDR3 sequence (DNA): TGTGCCAGCTCACCACCACGGAATGAGCAGTTCTTC. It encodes CASSPPRNEQFF.

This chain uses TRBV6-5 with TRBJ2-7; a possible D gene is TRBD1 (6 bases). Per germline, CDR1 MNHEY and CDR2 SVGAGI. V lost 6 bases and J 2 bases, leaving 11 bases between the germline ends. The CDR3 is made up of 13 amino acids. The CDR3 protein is CASSHRAAYEQYF. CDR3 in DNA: TGTGCCAGCAGCCACAGGGCTGCCTACGAGCAGTACTTC.

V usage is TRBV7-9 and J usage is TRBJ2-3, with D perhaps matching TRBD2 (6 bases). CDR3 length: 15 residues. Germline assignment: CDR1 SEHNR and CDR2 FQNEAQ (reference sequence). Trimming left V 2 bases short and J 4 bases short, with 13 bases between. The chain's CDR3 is CASSLPLGGADTQYF. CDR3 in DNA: TGTGCCAGCAGCTTACCTCTTGGAGGGGCAGATACGCAGTATTTT.

For the CDR3, the DNA is TGTGCCAGCTCAATGGGACAGGGAGGTGGTCAGCCCCAGCATTTT. Protein: CASSMGQGGGQPQHF. This chain joins TRBV18 and TRBJ1-5; 9 bases are a match to TRBD1. V lost 5 bases to trimming and J lost 6 bases; unmatched junction nucleotides: 8. The CDR3 consists of 15 residues. Germline lookup yields CDR1 KGHSH and CDR2 LQKENI.

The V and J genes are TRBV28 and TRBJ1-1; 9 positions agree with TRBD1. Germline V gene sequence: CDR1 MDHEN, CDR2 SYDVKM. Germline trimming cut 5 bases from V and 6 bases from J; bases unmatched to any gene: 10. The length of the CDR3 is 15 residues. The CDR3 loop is CASSPPGQGISEAFF. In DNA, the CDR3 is TGTGCCAGCAGTCCTCCGGGACAGGGTATATCTGAAGCTTTCTTT.

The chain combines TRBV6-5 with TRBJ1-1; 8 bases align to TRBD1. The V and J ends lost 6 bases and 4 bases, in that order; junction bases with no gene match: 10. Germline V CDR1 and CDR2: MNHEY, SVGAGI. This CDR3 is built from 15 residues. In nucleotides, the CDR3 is TGTGCCAGCAGCCCCTCCACAGGGGGAAGCACTGAAGCTTTCTTT. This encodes CASSPSTGGSTEAFF.